The entry that follows covers one T cell receptor (beta chain) sequence. A junction boundary mismatches the germline segment, possibly from a read error. TCRdb re-derived calls from the 5' RACE reads in MiXCR, one entry per CDR3 protein. Of 68,000 or so distinct CDR3 sequences in the sample, 9.5% to 13% were seen once. This specimen comes from a study of early T cells in non-severe SARS-CoV-2 infection. The CDR3 is 14 residues long. Germline CDR1 MGHRA, CDR2 YSYEKL. The TCR was taken from an adult who was a healthcare worker with PCR-confirmed SARS-CoV-2 infection or an uninfected control (not recorded which). The chain uses TRBV4-1 and TRBJ2-1, with D perhaps matching TRBD1 or TRBD2 (7 bases each). Source material: whole blood. The chain's CDR3 is CANSQGRGLNEQFF. DNA of the CDR3: TGCGCCAACAGCCAAGGGAGGGGGCTCAATGAGCAGTTCTTC.